A single sample is the source of the 15 T cell receptor beta chains below, sequenced in a study of blood T cell repertoires in COVID-19. The method was immunoSEQ multiplex PCR; TCRdb's version includes in-frame clones alone and lacks a portion of them. This repertoire shows 280,000 or so clones, approximately 81% found once; its top ten account for 2% to 3%. Sequenced: PBMCs or T cells enriched from blood (not recorded which). These receptors were taken from a woman between 45 and 60 years old who had recovered from COVID-19.

The table lists this clone with a count of one. V gene TRBV4-3 combines with J gene TRBJ2-1; D possibly corresponds to TRBD2 (5 bases). V lost 0 bases to trimming and J lost 4 bases, with 10 bases between them. The CDR3 totals 15 residues. Germline V lookup: CDR1 LGHNA, CDR2 YSLEER. The CDR3 is CASSQEEGSYNEQFF. CDR3 coding DNA: TGCGCCAGCAGCCAAGAAGAGGGATCTTACAATGAGCAGTTCTTC.

CDR3 coding DNA: TGTGCCAGCAGCCCAAACTCGGGATCCGGGGAGCTGTTTTTT. Encoded protein: CASSPNSGSGELFF. This chain connects TRBV11-2 to TRBJ2-2; a weak D match, TRBD2 (5 bases). The germline CDR1 and CDR2 sequences are SGHAT and FQNNGV. The ends were cut back, 5 bases at V and 6 bases at J, with 13 bases in the middle. This CDR3 contains 14 residues.

The chain carries TRBV4-1 and TRBJ1-2; 7 bases match TRBD1. The germline V gene has CDR1 MGHRA and CDR2 YSYEKL. Trimming at V came to 5 bases and at J to 0 bases, leaving 3 bases not matched to a gene. There are 14 residues in the CDR3. The CDR3 reads CASSVGQANYGYTF. The CDR3 nucleotides are TGCGCCAGCAGCGTCGGACAGGCTAACTATGGCTACACCTTC.

The CDR3 DNA sequence: TGTGCCAGCAGCCTACAGGGGCAGTGGAACACTGAAGCTTTCTTT. Translation gives CASSLQGQWNTEAFF. The chain couples TRBV3-1 (or the pseudogene TRBV3-2) to TRBJ1-1, with TRBD1 identical over 7 bases. In germline, CDR1 is LGHDT, CDR2 YNNKEL (reference sequence). This CDR3 is 15 amino acids long. With 4 bases clipped from V and 1 base from J, the junction kept 6 bases outside the gene matches.

The chain is built from TRBV3-1 (or the pseudogene TRBV3-2) and TRBJ1-2; D is perhaps TRBD1 (5 bases). This CDR3 has 13 amino acids. Germline V gene data show CDR1 as LGHDT and CDR2 as YNNKEL (reference sequence). V lost 0 bases to trimming and J lost 6 bases, with 8 bases between them. CDR3 coding DNA: TGTGCCAGCAGCCAAGAGCACAGGCATGGCTACACCTTC. It specifies CASSQEHRHGYTF.

The chain has TRBV7-9 and TRBJ2-1; D is possibly TRBD2 (7 bases). The CDR3 consists of 15 residues. Trimming left V 2 bases short and J 6 bases short, with 14 bases between. Germline V gene sequence: CDR1 SEHNR, CDR2 FQNEAQ (reference sequence). The CDR3 reads CASSLISGGRNEQFF. The CDR3, as DNA: TGTGCCAGCAGCTTAATATCGGGGGGCCGCAATGAGCAGTTCTTC.

This chain uses TRBV4-1 with TRBJ2-3; TRBD2 aligns across 8 bases. The germline CDR1 and CDR2 sequences are MGHRA and YSYEKL. This CDR3 is built from 16 residues. With 3 bases clipped from V and 3 bases from J, the junction kept 8 bases outside the gene matches. The CDR3 DNA reads TGCGCCAGCAGCCAGAGAGCGGGGGTTGTAACAGATACGCAGTATTTT. Its translation: CASSQRAGVVTDTQYF.

Comments on this clone: Other DNA sequences in the sample encode the same CDR3. The V gene is TRBV3-1 (or the pseudogene TRBV3-2), the J gene TRBJ2-5; 12 positions agree with TRBD2. The germline gives CDR1 LGHDT, CDR2 YNNKEL (reference sequence). The CDR3 runs to 14 residues. Unmatched junction bases numbered 4, after V lost 6 bases and J lost 5 bases. CDR3 in DNA: TGTGCCAGCAGTCCCGGACTAGCGGGGGAGACCCAGTACTTC. Residues: CASSPGLAGETQYF.

This sequence joins TRBV19 and TRBJ1-1; 9 bases align to TRBD1. This CDR3 has 14 amino acids. With V trimmed by 6 bases and J by 2 bases, 4 bases remained unmatched. The V gene's germline CDR1 is LNHDA and CDR2 SQIVND (reference sequence). CDR3 amino acids: CASRSDRGNTEAFF. CDR3 DNA: TGTGCCAGTAGGTCGGACAGGGGCAACACTGAAGCTTTCTTT.

The chain is built from TRBV3-1 (or the pseudogene TRBV3-2) and TRBJ2-1, with unresolved D. This CDR3 is built from 16 residues. V lost 4 bases to trimming and J lost 0 bases, with 13 bases between them. CDR1 is LGHDT and CDR2 is YNNKEL in the germline V gene (reference sequence). CDR3 sequence (DNA): TGTGCCAGCAGCCCCGCGGCGGCGAGCTCCTACAATGAGCAGTTCTTC. Its translation: CASSPAAASSYNEQFF.

This rearrangement joins TRBV6-2 or TRBV6-3 to TRBJ1-1; 9 positions agree with TRBD1. CDR1 is MNHEY, CDR2 SVGEGT, per germline. With V trimmed by 5 bases and J by 3 bases, 10 bases remained unmatched. The CDR3 extends over 16 amino acids. As DNA, the CDR3 is TGTGCCAGCAGTGAGCTACAGGGGGCGCCGGACACTGAAGCTTTCTTT. Its protein product is CASSELQGAPDTEAFF.

V usage is TRBV28 and J usage is TRBJ2-7; 7 bases align to TRBD1. With V trimmed by 5 bases and J by 2 bases, 0 bases remained unmatched. CDR1 and CDR2 (germline): MDHEN, SYDVKM. This CDR3 contains 12 residues. In DNA, the CDR3 is TGTGCCAGCAGTGACAGGGCCTACGAGCAGTACTTC. As protein: CASSDRAYEQYF.

Only a few counts were recorded for this clone. This rearrangement joins TRBV12-3 or TRBV12-4 to TRBJ1-1; D is unresolved. The CDR3 runs to 11 residues. Trimming pared 4 bases from V and 5 bases from J, leaving 5 bases between. The CDR3 DNA sequence: TGTGCCAGCAGTTCCACTACTGAAGCTTTCTTT. Its translation is CASSSTTEAFF.

This clone was seen just once. V and J are TRBV14 and TRBJ2-7, with 9 bases matching TRBD1. Germline trimming cut 6 bases from V and 5 bases from J; bases unmatched to any gene: 20. CDR1 and CDR2 from the germline V gene are SGHDN and FVKESK. The CDR3 runs to 18 residues. The CDR3 bases are TGTGCCAGCAGTAGAAGACGAGGCCGGGGACAGGGTCACCACGAGCAGTACTTC. This encodes CASSRRRGRGQGHHEQYF.

The rearrangement links TRBV9 to TRBJ2-1, with 8 bases aligning to TRBD2. The J segment lost 4 bases and the V segment lost 6 bases, leaving 3 bases of the junction unmatched. Germline CDR1 reads SGDLS; CDR2 reads YYNGEE. This CDR3 is 13 amino acids long. The CDR3 is CASTPSGYNEQFF. CDR3 coding DNA: TGTGCCAGCACTCCTAGCGGGTACAATGAGCAGTTCTTC.